This is a list of T cell receptor beta chains from one sample in a study of blood T cell repertoires in COVID-19. Sequencing used immunoSEQ multiplex PCR; TCRdb keeps in-frame clones, though not all of them. The sample consists of roughly 380,000 clones, 89% of them appearing once. Sequenced: peripheral blood. These TCRs come from a woman in her thirties or forties with COVID-19, enrolled during active disease. CDR3s include the opening cysteine and the closing phenylalanine or tryptophan. The order of the fields is clone size, CDR3 length, J gene, D gene, V gene, CDR3 DNA, CDR3 protein. A D gene is named only where the DNA matches it firmly. Rows give clone size only sometimes, using once, few, many, or a class for an expanded clone.

clone_size: .; cdr3_length: 14; j_call: TRBJ2-7; d_call: .; v_call: TRBV7-3; cdr3_nt: TGTGCCAGCAGCTTAAAGCCAGGGGCCTACGAGCAGTACTTC; cdr3_aa: CASSLKPGAYEQYF
clone_size: .; cdr3_length: 15; j_call: TRBJ1-2; d_call: TRBD1; v_call: TRBV11-2; cdr3_nt: TGTGCCAGCAGCCCCGGGACAGGGGAAAACTATGGCTACACCTTC; cdr3_aa: CASSPGTGENYGYTF
clone_size: once; cdr3_length: 12; j_call: TRBJ1-5; d_call: .; v_call: TRBV19; cdr3_nt: TGTGCCAGCTCAGGGTCGAATCAGCCCCAGCATTTT; cdr3_aa: CASSGSNQPQHF
clone_size: .; cdr3_length: 15; j_call: TRBJ1-6; d_call: TRBD1; v_call: TRBV4-3; cdr3_nt: TGCGCCAGCACCGAGACAGGGTCCTATAATTCACCCCTCCACTTT; cdr3_aa: CASTETGSYNSPLHF
clone_size: .; cdr3_length: 17; j_call: TRBJ2-1; d_call: TRBD1; v_call: TRBV6-6; cdr3_nt: TGTGCCAGCAGCCGACTTACCGGGACAGGGACTTTCGTAAAGCAGTTCTTC; cdr3_aa: CASSRLTGTGTFVKQFF
clone_size: .; cdr3_length: 13; j_call: TRBJ1-2; d_call: .; v_call: TRBV29-1; cdr3_nt: TGCAGCGTCCAGGACCAGGGGATTTATGGCTACACCTTC; cdr3_aa: CSVQDQGIYGYTF
clone_size: .; cdr3_length: 15; j_call: TRBJ1-2; d_call: TRBD1; v_call: TRBV6-5; cdr3_nt: TGTGCCAGCAGTTACTACGAGACAGGGAATTATGGCTACACCTTC; cdr3_aa: CASSYYETGNYGYTF
clone_size: .; cdr3_length: 19; j_call: TRBJ2-3; d_call: .; v_call: TRBV4-3; cdr3_nt: TGCGCCAGCAGCCAAGATTTGCAGGGCGCCGATTCTAGCACAGATACGCAGTATTTT; cdr3_aa: CASSQDLQGADSSTDTQYF
clone_size: .; cdr3_length: 14; j_call: TRBJ1-1; d_call: TRBD1; v_call: TRBV19; cdr3_nt: TGTGCCAGTAGTATATGGCAGGGGGACACTGAAGCTTTCTTT; cdr3_aa: CASSIWQGDTEAFF
clone_size: .; cdr3_length: 15; j_call: TRBJ1-2; d_call: .; v_call: TRBV11-2; cdr3_nt: TGTGCCAGCACACGACCACCGGACAGTCTAATTGACTCTACCTTC; cdr3_aa: CASTRPPDSLIDSTF
clone_size: .; cdr3_length: 14; j_call: TRBJ1-1; d_call: .; v_call: TRBV27; cdr3_nt: TGTGCCAGCAGTGGGGCTTTCCAGGGGACTGAAGCTTTCTTT; cdr3_aa: CASSGAFQGTEAFF
clone_size: .; cdr3_length: 16; j_call: TRBJ2-7; d_call: TRBD1; v_call: TRBV4-1; cdr3_nt: TGCGCCAGCAGCCCGTCCGGGACAGGGGTCACCTACGAGCAGTACTTC; cdr3_aa: CASSPSGTGVTYEQYF
clone_size: .; cdr3_length: 14; j_call: TRBJ2-1; d_call: .; v_call: TRBV30; cdr3_nt: TGTGCCTGGAGTTTGGGCGGAGGCTACAATGAGCAGTTCTTC; cdr3_aa: CAWSLGGGYNEQFF
clone_size: .; cdr3_length: 15; j_call: TRBJ1-1; d_call: TRBD1; v_call: TRBV5-6; cdr3_nt: TGTGCCAGCAGCTTCATGGACAGGCAAAACACTGAAGCTTTCTTT; cdr3_aa: CASSFMDRQNTEAFF
clone_size: few; cdr3_length: 15; j_call: TRBJ2-3; d_call: .; v_call: TRBV6-5; cdr3_nt: TGTGCCAGCAGTTACGTGGTTACTTCCACAGATACGCAGTATTTT; cdr3_aa: CASSYVVTSTDTQYF
clone_size: .; cdr3_length: 18; j_call: TRBJ2-2; d_call: .; v_call: TRBV24-1; cdr3_nt: TGTGCCACCAGTGACCCTGACAGGTCCCCCGCGAACACCGGGGAGCTGTTTTTT; cdr3_aa: CATSDPDRSPANTGELFF
clone_size: .; cdr3_length: 14; j_call: TRBJ1-1; d_call: .; v_call: TRBV25-1; cdr3_nt: TGTGCCAGCAGTGTTAAAAGCCTGAACACTGAAGCTTTCTTT; cdr3_aa: CASSVKSLNTEAFF
clone_size: .; cdr3_length: 17; j_call: TRBJ1-1; d_call: .; v_call: TRBV2; cdr3_nt: TGTGCCAGCAGCGACCCTGCAGGGCGTTTCTCGGACACTGAAGCTTTCTTT; cdr3_aa: CASSDPAGRFSDTEAFF
clone_size: .; cdr3_length: 12; j_call: TRBJ1-6; d_call: .; v_call: TRBV6-4; cdr3_nt: TGTGCCAGCAGTGACGGGGTTCAGGGGATTCCATTT; cdr3_aa: CASSDGVQGIPF
clone_size: .; cdr3_length: 16; j_call: TRBJ2-7; d_call: .; v_call: TRBV5-1; cdr3_nt: TGCGCCAGCAGCTTGGTCGGGGGTGAGCTCCCCCACGAGCAGTACTTC; cdr3_aa: CASSLVGGELPHEQYF
clone_size: .; cdr3_length: 14; j_call: TRBJ2-5; d_call: TRBD1; v_call: TRBV5-8; cdr3_nt: TGTGCCAGCAGCTTGGGACAGGGGCAAGAGACCCAGTACTTC; cdr3_aa: CASSLGQGQETQYF
clone_size: .; cdr3_length: 15; j_call: TRBJ2-5; d_call: TRBD2; v_call: TRBV6-5; cdr3_nt: TGTGCCAGCAGTTACTCAGGGACTAGAAAAGAGACCCAGTACTTC; cdr3_aa: CASSYSGTRKETQYF
clone_size: .; cdr3_length: 15; j_call: TRBJ1-5; d_call: TRBD1; v_call: TRBV28; cdr3_nt: TGTGCCAGCAGTCCCCGGGACAGGGGTTACCAGCCCCAGCATTTT; cdr3_aa: CASSPRDRGYQPQHF
clone_size: .; cdr3_length: 15; j_call: TRBJ1-4; d_call: TRBD1; v_call: TRBV5-4; cdr3_nt: TGTGCCAGCAGCCCTAAACAGGGGCTTGGTGAAAAACTGTTTTTT; cdr3_aa: CASSPKQGLGEKLFF
clone_size: .; cdr3_length: 16; j_call: TRBJ2-3; d_call: .; v_call: TRBV9; cdr3_nt: TGTGCCAGCAGCGCCTGGAGCCCATGGGGCCCAGATACGCAGTATTTT; cdr3_aa: CASSAWSPWGPDTQYF
clone_size: .; cdr3_length: 15; j_call: TRBJ2-3; d_call: TRBD2; v_call: TRBV19; cdr3_nt: TGTGCCAGTAGTATGCTAGCGGAGATCACAGATACGCAGTATTTT; cdr3_aa: CASSMLAEITDTQYF
clone_size: .; cdr3_length: 16; j_call: TRBJ2-1; d_call: TRBD2; v_call: TRBV24-1; cdr3_nt: TGTGCCACCAGTGATTCTAGCGGGAGCTCCTACAATGAGCAGTTCTTC; cdr3_aa: CATSDSSGSSYNEQFF
clone_size: .; cdr3_length: 13; j_call: TRBJ2-7; d_call: .; v_call: TRBV7-2; cdr3_nt: TGTGCCAGCAGCTTGGCGGGGACTTACGAGCAGTACTTC; cdr3_aa: CASSLAGTYEQYF
clone_size: .; cdr3_length: 12; j_call: TRBJ1-6; d_call: .; v_call: TRBV19; cdr3_nt: TGTGCCAGTAGTATAGCGGGTGGACCCCTCCACTTT; cdr3_aa: CASSIAGGPLHF
clone_size: .; cdr3_length: 13; j_call: TRBJ1-1; d_call: .; v_call: TRBV2; cdr3_nt: TGTGCCAACAGGCAGGGGTCGAACACTGAAGCTTTCTTT; cdr3_aa: CANRQGSNTEAFF
clone_size: few; cdr3_length: 14; j_call: TRBJ2-7; d_call: .; v_call: TRBV7-9; cdr3_nt: TGTGCCAGCAGCTCGACCGGGAAAGCCTACGAGCAGTACTTC; cdr3_aa: CASSSTGKAYEQYF
clone_size: .; cdr3_length: 15; j_call: TRBJ1-5; d_call: .; v_call: TRBV27; cdr3_nt: TGTGCCAGCAGTTTCCAAGGGGCGGGCAATCAGCCCCAGCATTTT; cdr3_aa: CASSFQGAGNQPQHF